A selection of T cell receptor beta chains follows, all from one sample in a study of blood T cell repertoires in COVID-19. Libraries were prepared by immunoSEQ multiplex PCR; TCRdb keeps only in-frame clonotypes and omits some of them. Of around 500,000 clones detected, more than 75% appear once; the ten largest clones hold about 2%. The sample taken for sequencing was PBMCs or T cells enriched from blood (not recorded which). These receptors were obtained from a middle-aged woman who had recovered from COVID-19. CDR3s include the opening cysteine and the closing phenylalanine or tryptophan. D genes are given only for firm matches. Size is omitted from some rows. Given values are once, few, many or a class for expanded clones.

V gene,J gene,clone size,D gene,CDR3 DNA,CDR3 protein
TRBV12-3/TRBV12-4,TRBJ1-2,NA,NA,TGTGCCAGCAGTTTCCGGGGAAACTATGGCTACACCTTC,CASSFRGNYGYTF
TRBV4-3,TRBJ1-2,few,TRBD1,TGCGCCAGCAGCCAAGAATCCGGGACAGGGGGCTGGGGCTACACCTTC,CASSQESGTGGWGYTF
TRBV19,TRBJ2-1,once,TRBD1,TGTGCCAGTTGCTTAGGGACAGGGTACAATGAGCAGTTCTTC,CASCLGTGYNEQFF
TRBV7-2,TRBJ2-2,NA,TRBD1,TGTGCCAGCAGGGACAAAACGGGACAGGGAAGGACCGGGGAGCTGTTTTTT,CASRDKTGQGRTGELFF
TRBV11-2,TRBJ2-5,NA,TRBD1,TGTGCCAGCAGCTTAGGTGGGACAGGGGGCGGAGAGACCCAGTACTTC,CASSLGGTGGGETQYF
TRBV6-5,TRBJ1-3,NA,TRBD1,TGTGCCAGCAGTACTACAGGGGCTGGAAACACCATATATTTT,CASSTTGAGNTIYF
TRBV4-2,TRBJ1-1,NA,NA,TGTGCCAGCAGCCAAGAGACGGGGTACCGAGCTTTCTTT,CASSQETGYRAFF
TRBV5-4,TRBJ2-6,NA,NA,TGTGCCAGCAGCGACTTCTCAGGGGACTCTGGGGCCAACGTCCTGACTTTC,CASSDFSGDSGANVLTF
TRBV2,TRBJ2-7,NA,TRBD2,TGTGCCAGCAGCGTAGCGGGAGTAGGGTACGAGCAGTACTTC,CASSVAGVGYEQYF
TRBV14,TRBJ2-3,NA,NA,TGTGCCAGCAGCCAGGGGGGGCACACAGATACGCAGTATTTT,CASSQGGHTDTQYF
TRBV5-1,TRBJ2-5,NA,NA,TGCGCCAGCAGCTTGGGCCTCTTGGTGGGGAGCCAAGAGACCCAGTACTTC,CASSLGLLVGSQETQYF
TRBV20-1,TRBJ2-1,NA,TRBD2,TGCAGTGCTAGTGGGCGACTAGCGGGAGGGTTCAATGAGCAGTTCTTC,CSASGRLAGGFNEQFF
TRBV7-2,TRBJ1-4,NA,NA,TGTGCCAGCAGCCCGATTAGGACGGGAAATGAAAAACTGTTTTTT,CASSPIRTGNEKLFF
TRBV19,TRBJ2-1,NA,TRBD2,TGTGCCAGTAGTATGACTAGCGTATACAATGAGCAGTTCTTC,CASSMTSVYNEQFF
TRBV27,TRBJ2-7,once,TRBD2,TGTGCCAGCAGTGAGGGCGGGGGGAGGTGGTACGAGCAGTACTTC,CASSEGGGRWYEQYF
TRBV6-2/TRBV6-3,TRBJ2-1,few,NA,TGTGCCAGCAGTTACGCGGGGCCCTTATACGATGAGCAGTTCTTC,CASSYAGPLYDEQFF